The entry below describes one T cell receptor (beta chain). The antigen is unknown. The data derive from a study of Ad26.COV2.S vaccination and SARS-CoV-2 variants. Across the study: Once, or twice with 56 days between doses, Ad26.COV2.S was given intramuscularly.

Regarding treatment: roughly 18 received Ad26.COV2.S at low or high dose, single or two shots; several received placebo; per-sample allocation not given. Sampling occurred on day 63 after the first vaccine or placebo injection. This person who donated was an adult of 18-55 years in Boston. V gave up 2 bases and J gave up 0 bases, with 8 bases separating them. This CDR3 has 15 amino acids. Germline CDR1 and CDR2: SGHRS and YFSETQ. Regarding the study as a whole: The analyses of TCR breadth and depth may have understated the size of total T cell responses.

Assay: immunoSEQ multiplex PCR; the TCRdb copy retains only in-frame clones and omits some. The top ten clones hold approximately 5.9% of a sample with 380,000 or so clones, about 88% of them seen once. The sequences come from peripheral blood, collected in a trial of Ad26.COV2.S vaccine versus placebo. The chain has TRBV5-1 and TRBJ2-2; D remains unclear. The TCR sequence derives from a person between 18 and 60 years old who received the Ad26.COV2.S COVID-19 vaccine or a placebo. The CDR3 nucleotides are TGCGCCAGCAGCTTTCAGGACGCGAACACCGGGGAGCTGTTTTTT. Translated: CASSFQDANTGELFF.